Below, 16 T cell receptor beta chains from the same sample are listed, as sequenced in a study of blood T cell repertoires in COVID-19. Using immunoSEQ multiplex PCR, the repertoire was profiled, and TCRdb retains in-frame clones only, with some absent. The sample shows almost 200,000 clones, 85% of them seen only once. The sample taken for sequencing was peripheral blood. Source of these receptors: a man aged 55-75 years with COVID-19, enrolled during active disease.

This rearrangement joins TRBV18 to TRBJ2-2, with TRBD1 as a possible D gene (6 bases). V lost 3 bases and J 0 bases, leaving 11 bases between the germline ends. From germline, CDR1 is KGHSH and CDR2 LQKENI. The CDR3 consists of 16 residues. Here the CDR3 DNA reads TGTGCCAGCTCACCTCGGACAGAGCCGAACACCGGGGAGCTGTTTTTT. Its protein product is CASSPRTEPNTGELFF.

A few counts support this clone. The rearrangement joins TRBV6-5 to TRBJ2-2; D may be TRBD1 (6 bases). Germline loops: CDR1 MNHEY, CDR2 SVGAGI. V lost 5 bases to trimming and J lost 2 bases, with 12 bases between them. The CDR3 is 15 residues long. This chain's CDR3 is CASSRGQTNTGELFF. The CDR3 DNA reads TGTGCCAGCAGTCGCGGACAGACAAACACCGGGGAGCTGTTTTTT.

This clone appeared a single time. The chain has TRBV10-3 and TRBJ1-4; D gene ambiguous. The CDR3 spans 13 residues. From germline, CDR1 is ENHRY and CDR2 SYGVKD. V was clipped by 4 bases and J by 4 bases, with 7 bases between them. CDR3: CAISGAINEKLFF. The CDR3 bases are TGTGCCATCAGTGGAGCGATTAATGAAAAACTGTTTTTT.

The chain has TRBV2 and TRBJ1-2; 7 nucleotides match TRBD1. The CDR3 consists of 13 residues. Trimming at V came to 5 bases and at J to 7 bases, leaving 7 bases not matched to a gene. The germline CDR1 and CDR2 sequences are SNHLY and FYNNEI. CDR3 sequence (DNA): TGTGCCAGCAGTTCAGGACAGGCTCCTGGCTACACCTTC. Translated, it gives CASSSGQAPGYTF.

The V and J genes are TRBV5-1 and TRBJ1-2; D may be TRBD1 (5 bases). The CDR3 is 13 residues long. The germline V gene encodes CDR1 SGHRS and CDR2 YFSETQ. V lost 4 bases and J 3 bases, leaving 10 bases between the germline ends. CDR3 nucleotides: TGCGCCAGCAGCCAAGACAGCTACTATGGCTACACCTTC. It specifies CASSQDSYYGYTF.

The CDR3 reads CASRAGTANNEQFF. The DNA for the CDR3 is TGTGCCAGCAGGGCCGGGACAGCCAACAATGAGCAGTTCTTC. The chain recombines TRBV5-4 with TRBJ2-1; the match to TRBD1 covers 7 bases. The V segment lost 5 bases and the J segment 5 bases; nucleotides outside the gene matches: 7. CDR3 length: 14 amino acids. CDR1 and CDR2 from the germline V gene are SGHNT and YYREEE (reference sequence).

The rearrangement uses TRBV5-1 and TRBJ2-7; weak D call: TRBD1 (5 bases). Germline V gene lookup returns CDR1 SGHRS and CDR2 YFSETQ. With 0 bases removed from V and 0 bases from J, the gap between germline ends came to 7 bases. The CDR3 covers 14 residues. The DNA of the CDR3 is TGCGCCAGCAGCTTGGAAGACAGCTCCTACGAGCAGTACTTC. Its protein is CASSLEDSSYEQYF.

V usage is TRBV11-2 and J usage is TRBJ2-5, with 8 bases aligning to TRBD2. Germline values: CDR1 SGHAT, CDR2 FQNNGV. The CDR3 totals 15 residues. Losses at the gene ends were 1 base for V and 5 bases for J; bases not matched to a gene: 6. The CDR3 sequence: CASSLVLAGWETQYF. The CDR3 DNA is TGTGCCAGCAGCTTAGTCTTAGCGGGATGGGAGACCCAGTACTTC.

V gene TRBV7-3 combines with J gene TRBJ2-1; 8 bases are a match to TRBD2. The CDR3 contains 13 residues. V lost 4 bases and J lost 6; bases outside the gene matches: 2. Germline CDR1 reads SGHTA; CDR2 reads FQGTGA. The CDR3 sequence: CASSSGLVNEQFF. The CDR3 DNA is TGTGCCAGCAGCTCGGGACTAGTCAATGAGCAGTTCTTC. The full variable domain, with the rest looked up from reference TRBV7-3 and TRBJ2-1, is GAGVSQTPSNKVTEKGKYVELRCDPISGHTALYWYRQSLGQGPEFLIYFQGTGAADDSGLPNDRFFAVRPEGSVSTLKIQRTERGDSAVYLCASSSGLVNEQFFGPGTRLTVL.

This chain joins TRBV3-1 (or the pseudogene TRBV3-2) and TRBJ2-2; possibly TRBD2 for D (5 bases). The germline V gene encodes CDR1 LGHDT and CDR2 YNNKEL (reference sequence). Deletions cut 1 base from V and 5 bases from J, with 5 bases between. The CDR3 length is 13 residues. In DNA, the CDR3 is TGTGCCAGCAGCCAAGCGGGGACCGGGGAGCTGTTTTTT. It specifies CASSQAGTGELFF.

J is TRBJ2-7 and V is TRBV30; D possibly corresponds to TRBD2 (6 bases). Germline values: CDR1 GTSNPN, CDR2 SVGIG (reference sequence). V gave up 4 bases and J gave up 1 base, with 14 bases separating them. CDR3 length: 14 residues. The CDR3 DNA reads as TGTGCCTGGAATCGGGGGTTGGGGTCCTACGAGCAGTACTTC. This codes for CAWNRGLGSYEQYF.

The rearrangement uses TRBV27 and TRBJ2-1, with 11 bases lining up with TRBD2. The CDR3 covers 16 residues. Germline V gene data show CDR1 as MNHEY and CDR2 as SMNVEV (reference sequence). V lost 7 bases to trimming and J lost 6 bases; unmatched junction nucleotides: 11. The CDR3 loop is CASTILRTSGFNEQFF. CDR3 sequence (DNA): TGTGCCAGCACTATTTTGCGGACTAGCGGGTTCAATGAGCAGTTCTTC.

The chain carries TRBV5-6 and TRBJ1-2; TRBD1 agrees at 8 bases. The J segment lost 4 bases and the V segment lost 0 bases, leaving 5 bases of the junction unmatched. CDR3 length: 15 residues. Germline V gives CDR1 SGHDT, CDR2 YYEEEE. The CDR3 DNA follows: TGTGCCAGCAGCTTGGAAGGGACAGGACGCTATGGCTACACCTTC. Translating it yields CASSLEGTGRYGYTF.

This sequence joins TRBV6-5 and TRBJ2-5; D might be TRBD1 (7 bases). The V gene's germline CDR1 is MNHEY and CDR2 SVGAGI. This CDR3 contains 14 residues. V lost 6 bases and J lost 5, with 16 bases in between. CDR3 sequence reads: CASSPRGALETQYF. CDR3 coding DNA: TGTGCCAGCAGCCCCAGGGGGGCCCTCGAGACCCAGTACTTC.

The chain links TRBV6-5 to TRBJ2-3; D not certain. Looked up from germline, CDR1 is MNHEY and CDR2 is SVGAGI. With 5 bases removed from V and 9 bases from J, the gap between germline ends came to 15 bases. CDR3 length equals 13 residues. The CDR3 sequence: CASSRTGPGTQYF. Written as DNA, the CDR3 is TGTGCCAGCAGTCGAACTGGCCCCGGGACGCAGTATTTT.

The V gene is TRBV6-5, the J gene TRBJ1-1; D is ambiguous. V was pared by 3 bases and J by 5 bases, with 13 bases between. Looked up from germline, CDR1 is MNHEY and CDR2 is SVGAGI. This CDR3 region has 14 residues. DNA for the CDR3: TGTGCCAGCAGTTATACCGTTACGGAGACTGAAGCTTTCTTT. Amino acid sequence: CASSYTVTETEAFF.